The clone carrying this T cell receptor beta chain was picked up a small number of times. Its antigen remains unknown. PCR was performed using 60 Vbeta and 13 Jbeta primers. Sequencing used immunoSEQ multiplex PCR; TCRdb keeps in-frame clones, though not all of them. The sample includes around 99,000 clones, approximately 70% seen only once; the top ten take under 10%. The data belong to a study of cytomegalovirus exposure and HLA in healthy donors. General study points: There were some public TCRs occurring in many donors, but most TCR sequences were rare.

CDR1 is MGHDK, CDR2 SYGVNS, per germline. V was trimmed by 5 bases and J by 3 bases, leaving 24 bases between them. This CDR3 is built from 18 residues. Sequencing was done on a sample of PBMCs. The chain employs TRBV25-1 and TRBJ2-3, with D perhaps TRBD1 (5 bases). This receptor was taken from a man in his forties or fifties in good health and CMV-seronegative. The CDR3 sequence: CASSSPQGHTSETDTQYF. The CDR3, as DNA: TGTGCCAGCAGTTCTCCACAAGGACACACGAGTGAGACAGATACGCAGTATTTT.